The text below deals with one TCR beta chain. Study processing details: The authors estimated nucleated cell counts from reference gene primer amplification. The table came from immunoSEQ multiplex PCR; TCRdb's copy has only in-frame clones and leaves some out. Clonal size and the V and J genes are those of that table, whereas D and trimming came from the DNA. The sample comprises about 160,000 clones, 82% of which are singletons, and approximately 6.8% rests with the top ten. Seattle-derived patients entered the study during active infection and were followed longitudinally. The source of the sample is a study of blood T cell repertoires in COVID-19. Study context: Samples of COVID-19 (acute and convalescent) were obtained from the United States, Italy and Spain.

Germline CDR1 KGHDR, CDR2 SFDVKD. The J segment lost 4 bases and the V segment lost 1 base, leaving 7 bases of the junction unmatched. This CDR3 is 18 amino acids long. The chain combines TRBV24-1 with TRBJ2-1; TRBD2 agrees at 12 bases. Sequenced sample: peripheral blood. The clonotype comes from a woman in her thirties or forties with COVID-19, enrolled during active disease. DNA for the CDR3: TGTGCCACCAGTGATTTCTCTGGGACTAGCGGGCTATACAATGAGCAGTTCTTC. It encodes CATSDFSGTSGLYNEQFF.